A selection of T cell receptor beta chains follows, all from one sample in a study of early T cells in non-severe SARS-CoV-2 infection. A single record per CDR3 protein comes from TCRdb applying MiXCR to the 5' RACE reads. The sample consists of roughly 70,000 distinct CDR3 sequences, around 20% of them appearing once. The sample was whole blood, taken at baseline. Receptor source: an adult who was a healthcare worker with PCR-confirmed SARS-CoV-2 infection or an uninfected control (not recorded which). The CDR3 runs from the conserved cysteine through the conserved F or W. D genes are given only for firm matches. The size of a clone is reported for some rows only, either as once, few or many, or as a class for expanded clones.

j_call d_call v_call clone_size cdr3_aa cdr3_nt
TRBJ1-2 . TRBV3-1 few CASSQGGRSGYTF TGTGCCAGCAGCCAAGGGGGCAGGAGTGGCTACACCTTC
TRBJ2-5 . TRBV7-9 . CASSLYGGETQYF TGTGCCAGCAGCTTATACGGCGGGGAGACCCAGTACTTC
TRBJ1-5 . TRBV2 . CASSASSNQPQHF TGTGCCAGCAGTGCTAGTAGCAATCAGCCCCAGCATTTT
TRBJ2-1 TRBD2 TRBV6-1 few CASSEALAGGNNEQFF TGTGCCAGCAGTGAAGCGCTAGCGGGGGGGAACAATGAGCAGTTCTTC
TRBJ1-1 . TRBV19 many CASSITPMGTEAFF TGTGCCAGTAGTATAACCCCGATGGGCACTGAAGCTTTCTTT
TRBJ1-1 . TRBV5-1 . CASSLGQSSNTEAFF TGCGCCAGCAGCCTAGGACAGTCCTCGAACACTGAAGCTTTCTTT
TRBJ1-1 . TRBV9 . CASSVFAEDTEAFF TGTGCCAGCAGCGTATTCGCGGAAGACACTGAAGCTTTCTTT
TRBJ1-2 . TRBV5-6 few CASSPGGGYYGYTF TGTGCCAGCAGCCCTGGGGGCGGCTACTATGGCTACACCTTC
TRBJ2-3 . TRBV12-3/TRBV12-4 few CASSLFGAGATSTDTQYF TGTGCCAGCAGCCTCTTTGGGGCGGGGGCTACTAGCACAGATACGCAGTATTTT
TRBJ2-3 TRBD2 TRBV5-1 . CASSPGLAGATDTQYF TGCGCCAGCAGCCCGGGACTAGCGGGTGCCACAGATACGCAGTATTTT
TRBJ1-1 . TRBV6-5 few CASSYTEGVTEAFF TGTGCCAGCAGTTACACGGAGGGGGTAACTGAAGCTTTCTTT
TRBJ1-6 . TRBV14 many CASSQEQGSSPLHF TGTGCCAGCAGCCAAGAGCAGGGGAGTTCACCCCTCCACTTT
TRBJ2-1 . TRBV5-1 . CASSSPGREQFF TGCGCCAGCAGCTCGCCGGGTCGCGAGCAGTTCTTC
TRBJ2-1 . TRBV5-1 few CASSEATTVNEQFF TGCGCCAGCAGCGAAGCGACGACGGTGAATGAGCAGTTCTTC